This T cell receptor beta chain stems from a study of technical replicates of blood from a handful of donors. Profiling relied on immunoSEQ multiplex PCR, and the TCRdb table lists in-frame clones only, not all of them. The table shows some 80,000 clones, with 95% to 97% occurring only once. This CDR3 comprises 13 residues. V lost 3 bases to trimming and J lost 4 bases; unmatched junction nucleotides: 1. Germline V gives CDR1 SGDLS, CDR2 YYNGEE. The receptor was isolated from a human donor in good health. V gene TRBV9 combines with J gene TRBJ2-5, with 9 bases fitting TRBD1. Material: T cells isolated from PBMCs. This chain's CDR3 is CASSGGQGETQYF. The DNA of the CDR3 is TGTGCCAGCAGCGGGGGACAGGGAGAGACCCAGTACTTC.